This TCR beta chain appears in the sequencing data of a study of neoadjuvant nivolumab and ipilimumab in lung cancer. Some clones are missing from TCRdb's copy, which holds only in-frame ones; the method was immunoSEQ multiplex PCR. Of thousands of clones in the sample, almost 90% were seen once. Germline V gene data show CDR1 as MGHDK and CDR2 as SYGVNS. The length of the CDR3 is 12 residues. V gave up 8 bases and J gave up 7 bases, with 12 bases separating them. The origin of this receptor is an adult with non-small cell lung cancer. This specimen consisted of adjacent normal lung tissue, obtained after neoadjuvant nivolumab, alone or with ipilimumab, at or shortly before surgery. V gene TRBV25-1 combines with J gene TRBJ1-3, with D unclear. The CDR3 protein is CASEGRWNTIYF. DNA for the CDR3: TGTGCCAGCGAGGGCCGGTGGAACACCATATATTTT. The variable domain in full, with the rest retrieved from reference TRBV25-1 and TRBJ1-3, is EADIYQTPRYLVIGTGKKITLECSQTMGHDKMYWYQQDPGMELHLIHYSYGVNSTEKGDLSSESTVSRIRTEHFPLTLESARPSHTSQYLCASEGRWNTIYFGEGSWLTVV.